This T cell receptor (beta chain) was captured by sequencing in a study of T cell clonotyping in hematopoietic cell transplantation. This clone was picked up a small number of times. Time point in this sample: recipient sample about 28 days before transplant, after cytoreduction. Here immunoSEQ multiplex PCR was the method, and the copy in TCRdb shows in-frame clones only, minus some. The top ten hold approximately 1.8% of the sample, which has roughly 16,000 clones, 93% seen once. Source: peripheral blood mononuclear cells, taken before stem cell transplant. This sequence was found in a man between 18 and 29 years old with biphenotypic leukemia. Some clones in this sample may be carry-over from other donors' samples.

The CDR3 reads CASSPGLISYEQYF. CDR3 sequence (DNA): TGTGCCAGCAGCCCCGGTTTGATATCCTACGAGCAGTACTTC. The gene calls are TRBV7-9 and TRBJ2-7; D ambiguous. V shed 5 bases and J shed 1 base, with 12 bases lying between them. The germline V gene encodes CDR1 SEHNR and CDR2 FQNEAQ (reference sequence). This CDR3 has 14 amino acids.